Below, 13 T cell receptor beta chains from the same sample are listed, as sequenced in a study of CD8+CD57+ T cells in acquired aplastic anemia. Genomic DNA served as template for TCR beta VDJ and CDR3 profiling. TCRdb analysed the reads with MiXCR anew, one entry per CDR3 protein. The table records about 210,000 distinct CDR3 sequences, under 65% of them present only once. Source material: sorted CD4+, CD8+, or CD8+CD57+ T cells (not recorded which) from PBMCs. All receptors come from a human donor in good health.

V gene TRBV19 combines with J gene TRBJ1-4, with unresolved D. The CDR3 totals 12 residues. The V gene lost 5 bases and the J gene lost 4 bases, with 5 bases spanning the gap. Germline lookup yields CDR1 LNHDA and CDR2 SQIVND (reference sequence). As DNA, the CDR3 is TGTGCCAGTAGTCACAGTAATGAAAAACTGTTTTTT. This encodes CASSHSNEKLFF.

This rearrangement joins TRBV9 to TRBJ2-7; perhaps TRBD1 as D (6 bases). This CDR3 has 16 amino acids. The ends were cut back, 1 base at V and 4 bases at J, with 18 bases in the middle. CDR1 is SGDLS and CDR2 is YYNGEE in the germline V gene. CDR3 amino acids: CASSVKGRGPAYEQYF. DNA for the CDR3: TGTGCCAGCAGCGTAAAGGGCAGGGGACCCGCTTACGAGCAGTACTTC. Combining the CDR3 with reference TRBV9 and TRBJ2-7 gives the whole variable domain DSGVTQTPKHLITATGQRVTLRCSPRSGDLSVYWYQQSLDQGLQFLIQYYNGEERAKGNILERFSAQQFPDLHSELNLSSLELGDSALYFCASSVKGRGPAYEQYFGPGTRLTVT.

The J gene is TRBJ2-5, the V gene TRBV7-2; a possible D gene is TRBD2 (6 bases). This CDR3 is 13 amino acids long. Germline V gene data show CDR1 as SGHTA and CDR2 as FQGNSA. V gave up 5 bases and J gave up 5 bases, with 12 bases separating them. CDR3 DNA: TGTGCCAGCAGCCGACTAGTAAGGGAGACCCAGTACTTC. This gives the protein CASSRLVRETQYF.

The CDR3 spells CASSLSAGGTQHF. The CDR3 DNA reads TGTGCCAGCAGCTTATCCGCAGGGGGGACCCAGCATTTT. V is TRBV7-2 and J is TRBJ1-5, with 7 bases aligning to TRBD1. The germline V gene has CDR1 SGHTA and CDR2 FQGNSA. Trimming removed 2 bases from V and 11 bases from J; junction bases left unmatched: 6. There are 13 residues in the CDR3.

This sequence joins TRBV7-2 and TRBJ1-6, with TRBD1 matching 8 bases. Trimming took 5 bases from V and 13 from J; bases not matched to a gene: 4. CDR3 length: 12 residues. Germline CDR1 reads SGHTA; CDR2 reads FQGNSA. The DNA of the CDR3 is TGTGCCAGCAGCCGGACAGGGCTTCCCCTCCACTTT. Its protein is CASSRTGLPLHF. The variable domain in full, completed from reference TRBV7-2 and TRBJ1-6, reads GAGVSQSPSNKVTEKGKDVELRCDPISGHTALYWYRQSLGQGLEFLIYFQGNSAPDKSGLPSDRFSAERTGGSVSTLTIQRTQQEDSAVYLCASSRTGLPLHFGNGTRLTVT.

Details on this clonotype: Compared with germline, one end of the junction differs, possibly owing to a read error. The J gene is TRBJ2-5, the V gene TRBV7-9, with a tentative D call TRBD1 (7 bases). The CDR3 loop spans 15 amino acids. Germline CDR1 is SEHNR and CDR2 is FQNEAQ (reference sequence). The CDR3 protein is CASSGGAGQQGTQYF. Here the CDR3 DNA reads TGTGCCAGCAGCGGGGGCGCGGGACAGCAAGGGACCCAGTACTTC.

This clonotype was detected ten times or more. One end of the junction fails to match germline, which may point to a read error. This chain links TRBV20-1 with TRBJ2-7, with D perhaps matching TRBD2 (5 bases). Germline CDR1 reads DFQATT; CDR2 reads SNEGSKA (reference sequence). The CDR3 extends over 15 amino acids. As DNA, the CDR3 is TGCAGTGCTAGAGATTTTCGGACGGACTCCTCCGAGCAGTACTTC. Amino acids: CSARDFRTDSSEQYF.

This chain links TRBV12-3 or TRBV12-4 with TRBJ1-1, with unresolved D. The CDR3 covers 12 residues. Trimming stripped 4 bases from V and 6 bases from J, with 9 bases between. The CDR3 loop reads CASSWVMAEAFF. CDR3 coding DNA: TGTGCCAGCAGTTGGGTAATGGCTGAAGCTTTCTTT.

This clonotype was recorded a few times. V is TRBV24-1 and J is TRBJ1-2, with a weak D call TRBD1 (5 bases). The CDR3 covers 15 residues. V gave up 3 bases and J gave up 1 base, with 11 bases separating them. Per the germline V gene, CDR1 is KGHDR and CDR2 is SFDVKD. CDR3 residues: CATSDPGLGNYGYTF. The CDR3 DNA sequence: TGTGCCACCAGTGATCCAGGGTTAGGTAACTATGGCTACACCTTC.

J is TRBJ2-3 and V is TRBV29-1, with D uncertain. Germline-derived CDR1 and CDR2 are SQVTM and ANQGSEA. The CDR3 contains 14 residues. The CDR3 DNA follows: TGCAGTGCTGGGGAACATTTGGGCGCGGATACGCAGTATTTT. It specifies CSAGEHLGADTQYF.

This rearrangement joins TRBV4-2 to TRBJ2-1; TRBD1 or TRBD2 may be the D gene (6 bases each). The CDR3 runs to 13 residues. Germline V gene data show CDR1 as LGHNA and CDR2 as YNFKEQ. The germline V and J ends were trimmed by 8 bases and 4 bases, with 12 bases remaining between them. The DNA of the CDR3 is TGTGCCAGCGGAAGGGGGGATTACAATGAGCAGTTCTTC. This sequence encodes CASGRGDYNEQFF.

This clonotype appeared many times. The chain combines TRBV6-4 with TRBJ2-3; TRBD2 aligns across 10 bases. The CDR3 totals 17 residues. J gave up 3 bases and V 2 bases, and 8 bases lay outside the gene matches. The germline V gene encodes CDR1 MRHNA and CDR2 SNTAGT. CDR3 bases: TGTGCCAGCAGTGACGGGTCTAGCGGGGGTGGAACAGATACGCAGTATTTT. Amino acids: CASSDGSSGGGTDTQYF.

This clonotype was picked up one time. V usage is TRBV20-1 and J usage is TRBJ1-1; maybe TRBD1 (6 bases). Germline V gene sequence: CDR1 DFQATT, CDR2 SNEGSKA (reference sequence). The length of the CDR3 is 14 residues. The V gene lost 6 bases and the J gene lost 5 bases, with 19 bases spanning the gap. The CDR3 spells CSATLDGGATEAFF. In nucleotides, the CDR3 is TGCAGTGCGACCCTTGACGGGGGGGCAACTGAAGCTTTCTTT.